The clone carrying this T cell receptor (beta chain) was counted many times. Its antigen remains unidentified. For the second PCR, which ran for about 6 to 12 cycles, a sample-barcoded 5' primer and a J-beta primer mix were used. A 12-random-nucleotide template-switch adaptor tagged each cDNA molecule. Per sample, CDR3-containing paired-end reads numbered at least 2.5 million. TCRdb called the 5' RACE reads again in MiXCR, with one record for every CDR3 protein. This sample has over 500,000 distinct CDR3 sequences, with 52% found just once. The data were taken from a study of blood T cells in healthy people across ages. Germline V gives CDR1 SQVTM, CDR2 ANQGSEA. The germline V and J ends were trimmed by 5 bases and 0 bases, with 17 bases remaining between them. This CDR3 region has 16 residues. Ten milliliters of peripheral blood were drawn from each donor into EDTA-treated tubes. General study points: Researchers deemed the diversity estimates from one million T cells underestimates.

The specimen was blood. The chain is built from TRBV29-1 and TRBJ2-4, with D perhaps matching TRBD2 (5 bases). This sequence was found in a woman aged 80 or over in good health. The chain's CDR3 is CSVWERYSIAKNIQYF. The CDR3 DNA follows: TGCAGCGTTTGGGAGAGGTATTCTATAGCCAAAAACATTCAGTACTTC.